This paragraph covers one T cell receptor (beta chain) sequence. Its antigen is unidentified. This sample stems from a study of vaccination and CD4 T cells after COVID-19. Looking at the study overall: SARS-CoV-2 had been detected by nasal swab PCR in convalescent patients; roughly nine were mild, one severe.

Indicated treatment: approximately nine-day PBMC culture with coronavirus spike peptide pools or control peptides (ViraFEST assay). Following expansion of antigen-specific T cells with peptide pools, ViraFEST then sequenced TCRs. CDR1 and CDR2 from the germline V gene are DFQATT and SNEGSKA (reference sequence). The V segment lost 6 bases and the J segment 7 bases; nucleotides outside the gene matches: 12. The CDR3 extends over 14 amino acids. The Oncomine TCR Beta short-read assay was what sequenced the DNA obtained from cultured CD4+ T cells. It was from cultured CD4+ T cells that genomic DNA was extracted. TCRdb processed the PCR reads anew with MiXCR; each CDR3 protein has one entry. This sample has about 5,100 distinct CDR3 sequences; 45% to 70% occur once, and the top ten carry roughly a third.

The sequence was collected from a human donor who had recovered from COVID-19. The source material was CD4+ T cells from blood, cultured in vitro. The chain has TRBV20-1 and TRBJ1-2; TRBD1 agrees at 9 bases. The CDR3 sequence: CSARTGQGKGGYTF. The CDR3 nucleotides read TGCAGTGCCAGAACCGGACAGGGGAAGGGTGGCTACACCTTC.